These 6 T cell receptor beta chains were all obtained from the same sample, sequenced in a study of molecular identifiers for immune sequencing clone quantification. MiXCR, run by TCRdb on the PCR reads, gives a single entry per CDR3 protein. The sample carries 460,000 or so distinct CDR3 sequences, about a fifth recorded once. The sequenced material came from naive CD8+ T cells from blood, with Jurkat cell RNA spiked in. Noted subset: FACS-sorted CD8+CD4-CCR7+CD45RA+ naive T cells. The receptors originated from a human donor in good health. Some libraries in this study had Jurkat cell RNA spiked in.

The chain has TRBV5-8 and TRBJ1-1; the D gene is possibly TRBD1 (6 bases). Germline-derived CDR1 and CDR2 are SGHTS and YDEGEE. The V end was cut by 8 bases, the J end by 0 bases, with 14 bases between. This CDR3 is built from 14 residues. Here the CDR3 DNA reads TGTGCCAGGGCCGGGGGCCGCATGAACACTGAAGCTTTCTTT. Residues: CARAGGRMNTEAFF.

This clonotype was detected ten times or more. CDR3 bases: TGTGCCAGGGCCGAATGGGGGGAAAACACTGAAGCTTTCTTT. Protein: CARAEWGENTEAFF. This chain links TRBV7-9 with TRBJ1-1; TRBD1 is a possible D gene (5 bases). The length of the CDR3 is 14 residues. Per germline, CDR1 SEHNR and CDR2 FQNEAQ (reference sequence). Trimming stripped 9 bases from V and 2 bases from J, with 16 bases between.

Ten or more counts support this clonotype. The chain links TRBV19 to TRBJ1-1; 10 bases fit TRBD1. CDR3 size: 15 residues. Germline V CDR1 and CDR2: LNHDA, SQIVND (reference sequence). V was pared by 4 bases and J by 5 bases, with 7 bases of the junction left unmatched. This chain's CDR3 is CASSRGDRGRTEAFF. CDR3 DNA sequence: TGTGCCAGTAGTAGAGGTGACAGGGGGCGGACTGAAGCTTTCTTT.

This clonotype has more than one count but fewer than ten. V usage is TRBV10-3 and J usage is TRBJ1-4; D may be TRBD1 (5 bases). Germline-derived CDR1 and CDR2 are ENHRY and SYGVKD. V dropped 11 bases and J dropped 4 bases, with 14 bases sitting between them. The CDR3 contains 13 residues. Here the CDR3 DNA reads TGTGCCGCCAGGGAGGAAAGTAATGAAAAACTGTTTTTT. Its translation: CAAREESNEKLFF.

This clonotype was counted many times. The V gene is TRBV5-6, the J gene TRBJ2-7, with a tentative D call TRBD1 (6 bases). With 5 bases removed from V and 2 bases from J, the gap between germline ends came to 11 bases. The CDR3 consists of 13 residues. Germline CDR1 and CDR2: SGHDT and YYEEEE. Here the CDR3 DNA reads TGTGCCAGCAGAGGGGGTGAAGCCTACGAGCAGTACTTC. Encoded protein: CASRGGEAYEQYF.

This chain joins TRBV6-5 and TRBJ2-1, with 10 bases aligning to TRBD1. Germline loops: CDR1 MNHEY, CDR2 SVGAGI. The ends lost 5 bases at V and 0 bases at J; junction bases unmatched: 13. The CDR3 consists of 19 residues. The CDR3 DNA sequence: TGTGCCAGCAGTCCCCGGACAGGGGGGGGGGGCAGCTCCTACAATGAGCAGTTCTTC. Its protein is CASSPRTGGGGSSYNEQFF.